Listed below are T cell receptor beta chains from one sample, sequenced in a study of monozygotic twins with inflammatory bowel disease. TCRdb re-called the 5' RACE reads and gives one entry per CDR3 protein, without DNA. The listing records 350,000 to 400,000 distinct CDR3 sequences. The specimen was blood. The source of these receptors is a human donor with ulcerative colitis or Crohn's disease, or a healthy co-twin of an affected twin (not recorded which). Both conserved end residues are part of each CDR3. Fields, in order: J gene, V gene, CDR3 protein.

>TRBJ2-3|TRBV10-3
CAISESEGPYTDTQYF
>TRBJ1-6|TRBV12-3/TRBV12-4
CASSFRGGSPLHF
>TRBJ1-4|TRBV27
CASRLGGVGEKLFF
>TRBJ1-1|TRBV12-5
CASGSEPNTEAFF
>TRBJ1-1|TRBV3-1
CASSQEIAGEAFF
>TRBJ2-3|TRBV28
CASSSPLGDRVTDTQYF
>TRBJ1-2|TRBV7-2
CASSLEPPPYGYTF
>TRBJ2-2|TRBV20-1
CSARDRQGKAGELFF
>TRBJ1-6|TRBV7-9
CASGRGAGSSYNSPLHF
>TRBJ2-3|TRBV4-3
CASSQDRSGGYTDTQYF
>TRBJ2-7|TRBV5-1
CASSLGGMGAGAHEQYF
>TRBJ1-2|TRBV25-1
CASSGLRGPNYGYTF
>TRBJ2-4|TRBV14
CASSVGGAPLQYF
>TRBJ2-1|TRBV7-2
CASSPRDSSPYNEQFF
>TRBJ1-6|TRBV12-5
CASGSTQSGHRSPLHF
>TRBJ2-7|TRBV5-1
CASSLDWTGASSYEQYF
>TRBJ2-2|TRBV5-5
CASSLDGGTPTGELFF
>TRBJ2-7|TRBV5-6
CASSLWGNAPQDYEQYF
>TRBJ1-2|TRBV20-1
CSARWTAGLGYTF
>TRBJ1-1|TRBV11-3
CASSPGGEDTEAFF
>TRBJ2-1|TRBV4-1
CASSQDDRGRGEQFF
>TRBJ2-5|TRBV10-3
CAISAPDAYQETQYF
>TRBJ2-5|TRBV20-1
CSAPGLAGGLQETQYF
>TRBJ2-3|TRBV2
CASNVGTISTDTQYF
>TRBJ2-3|TRBV20-1
CSASPRDRATDTQYF
>TRBJ2-3|TRBV4-3
CASSQDLRDRTGPDTQYF
>TRBJ2-7|TRBV10-3
CAISGQGSNYEQYF
>TRBJ2-5|TRBV12-3/TRBV12-4
CASSPLAVQETQYF